This T cell receptor beta chain was profiled in a study of CD8+ T cells in alopecia areata. Findings and caveats of the study: Baseline CD8+ expansion's link to response remains uncertain, as there was one nonresponder.

The treatment: oral pan-JAK inhibitor, 5-10 mg twice daily. RNA extraction was followed by reverse transcription into cDNA, which acted as the sequencing template. Produced via immunoSEQ multiplex PCR; TCRdb's table is partial and in-frame only. The table lists 150,000 to 200,000 clones, roughly 60% of them singletons. This clone was picked up one time. Antigen unknown. Germline V gene sequence: CDR1 DFQATT, CDR2 SNEGSKA (reference sequence). The CDR3 is 11 residues long. The chain uses TRBV20-1 and TRBJ2-1; perhaps TRBD1 as D (5 bases). Sequencing used CD4+ T cells sorted from blood, obtained at week 24, from a patient treated with tofacitinib. The TCR comes from a human donor with alopecia areata. The CDR3 reads CSAGSGNEQFF. For the CDR3, the DNA is TGCAGCGCAGGGTCTGGCAATGAGCAGTTCTTC.